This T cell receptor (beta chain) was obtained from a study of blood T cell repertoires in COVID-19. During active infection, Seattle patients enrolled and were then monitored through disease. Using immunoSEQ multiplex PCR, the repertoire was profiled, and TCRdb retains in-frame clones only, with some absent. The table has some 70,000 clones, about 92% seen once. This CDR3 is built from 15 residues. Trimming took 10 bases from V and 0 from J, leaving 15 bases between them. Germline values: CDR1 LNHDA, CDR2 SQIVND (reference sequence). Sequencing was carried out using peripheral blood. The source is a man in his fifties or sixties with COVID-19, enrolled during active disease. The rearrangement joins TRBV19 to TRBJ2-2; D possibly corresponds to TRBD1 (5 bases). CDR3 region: CATRAADTNTGELFF. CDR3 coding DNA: TGTGCCACCAGGGCGGCGGATACGAACACCGGGGAGCTGTTTTTT.